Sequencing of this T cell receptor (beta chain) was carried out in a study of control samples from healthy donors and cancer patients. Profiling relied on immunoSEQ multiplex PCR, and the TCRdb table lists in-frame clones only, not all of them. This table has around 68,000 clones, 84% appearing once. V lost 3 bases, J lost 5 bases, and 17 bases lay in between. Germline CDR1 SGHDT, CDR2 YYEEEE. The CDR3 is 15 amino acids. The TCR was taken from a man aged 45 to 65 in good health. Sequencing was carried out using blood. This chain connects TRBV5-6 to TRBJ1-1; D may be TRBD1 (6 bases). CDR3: CASSSWGGQRTEAFF. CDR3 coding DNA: TGTGCCAGCAGCTCTTGGGGGGGCCAGAGGACTGAAGCTTTCTTT.